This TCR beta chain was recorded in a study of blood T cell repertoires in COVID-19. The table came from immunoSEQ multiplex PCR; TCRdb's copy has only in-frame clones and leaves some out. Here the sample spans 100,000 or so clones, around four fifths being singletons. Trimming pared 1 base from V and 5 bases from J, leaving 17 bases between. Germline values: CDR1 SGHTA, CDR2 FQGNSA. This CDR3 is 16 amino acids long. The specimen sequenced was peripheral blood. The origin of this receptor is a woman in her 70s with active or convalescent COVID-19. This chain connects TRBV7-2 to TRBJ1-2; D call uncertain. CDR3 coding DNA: TGTGCCAGCAGCTTAGTGGGCGGGTCTAAAATTTATGGCTACACCTTC. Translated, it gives CASSLVGGSKIYGYTF. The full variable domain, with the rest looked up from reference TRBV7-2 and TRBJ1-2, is GAGVSQSPSNKVTEKGKDVELRCDPISGHTALYWYRQSLGQGLEFLIYFQGNSAPDKSGLPSDRFSAERTGGSVSTLTIQRTQQEDSAVYLCASSLVGGSKIYGYTFGSGTRLTVV.